The entry that follows covers one TCR beta chain sequence. Its antigen is as yet unknown. This entry comes from a study of T cell responses to AZD1222 COVID-19 vaccine. Findings of the study overall: Vaccine-related CD4 TCRs covered spike, predominating at 160-218 and 743-854. Rises in breadth and depth of Spike-specific TCRs came after two AZD1222 doses. Most donors were white British, females outnumbered males, and clonal diversity was possibly underestimated.

Repertoires were generated with immunoSEQ multiplex PCR, while TCRdb's copy carries only in-frame clones and drops some. The sample has 100,000 to 140,000 clones; approximately 92% are singletons. The CDR3 loop spans 14 amino acids. Germline assignment: CDR1 SGHKS and CDR2 YYEKEE (reference sequence). The V end was cut by 0 bases, the J end by 3 bases, with 10 bases between. The sequences come from peripheral blood, collected 28 days after the second AZD1222 dose. The origin of this receptor is an adult who received the AZD1222 COVID-19 vaccine. The chain uses TRBV5-5 and TRBJ2-7; maybe TRBD1 (7 bases). CDR3 sequence (DNA): TGTGCCAGCAGCTTGGCAGGGGGAGGCTACGAGCAGTACTTC. Residues: CASSLAGGGYEQYF.